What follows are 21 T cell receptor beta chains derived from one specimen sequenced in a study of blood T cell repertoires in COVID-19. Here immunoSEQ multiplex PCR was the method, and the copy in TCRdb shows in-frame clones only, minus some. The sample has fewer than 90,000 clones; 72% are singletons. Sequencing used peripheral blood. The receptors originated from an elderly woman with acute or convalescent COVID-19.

The CDR3 nucleotides are TGTGCCAGCAGCCGTTGGGGGGTTTCCAGGATACTTGAAGCTTTCTTT. This codes for CASSRWGVSRILEAFF. V gene TRBV5-8 combines with J gene TRBJ1-1; tentative D call: TRBD1 (5 bases). From germline, CDR1 is SGHTS and CDR2 YDEGEE. The V end lost 4 bases, the J end lost 7 bases, and 23 bases lay between the germline ends. The CDR3 contains 16 residues. The full variable domain, in which reference TRBV5-8 and TRBJ1-1 provide the parts outside the CDR3, is EAGVTQSPTHLIKTRGQQATLRCSPISGHTSVYWYQQALGLGLQFLLWYDEGEERNRGNFPPRFSGRQFPNYSSELNVNALELEDSALYLCASSRWGVSRILEAFFGQGTRLTVV.

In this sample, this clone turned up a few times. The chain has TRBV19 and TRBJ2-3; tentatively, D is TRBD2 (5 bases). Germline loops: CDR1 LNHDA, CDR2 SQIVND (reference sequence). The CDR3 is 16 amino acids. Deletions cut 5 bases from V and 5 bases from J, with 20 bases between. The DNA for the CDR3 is TGTGCCAGTAGTGGCGGGCAGAGGAGCCCTGGAGATACGCAGTATTTT. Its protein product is CASSGGQRSPGDTQYF.

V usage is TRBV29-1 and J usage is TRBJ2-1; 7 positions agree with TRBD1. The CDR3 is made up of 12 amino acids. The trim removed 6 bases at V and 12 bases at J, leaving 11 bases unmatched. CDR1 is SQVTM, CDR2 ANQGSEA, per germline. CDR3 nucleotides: TGCAGCGTCCGCGACAGGGAATCGTCGCAGTTCTTC. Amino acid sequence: CSVRDRESSQFF.

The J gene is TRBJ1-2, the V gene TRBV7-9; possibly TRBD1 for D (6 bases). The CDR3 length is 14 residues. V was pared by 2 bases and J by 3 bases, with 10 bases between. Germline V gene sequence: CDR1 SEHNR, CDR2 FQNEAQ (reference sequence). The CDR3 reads CASSLQDSYYGYTF. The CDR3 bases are TGTGCCAGCAGCTTACAGGACAGCTACTATGGCTACACCTTC.

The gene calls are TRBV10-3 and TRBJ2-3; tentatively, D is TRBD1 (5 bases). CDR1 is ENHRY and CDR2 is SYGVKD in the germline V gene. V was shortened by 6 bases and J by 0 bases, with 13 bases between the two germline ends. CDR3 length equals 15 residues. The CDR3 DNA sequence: TGTGCCATCAGAAGGGGCAGTCCTAGCACAGATACGCAGTATTTT. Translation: CAIRRGSPSTDTQYF.

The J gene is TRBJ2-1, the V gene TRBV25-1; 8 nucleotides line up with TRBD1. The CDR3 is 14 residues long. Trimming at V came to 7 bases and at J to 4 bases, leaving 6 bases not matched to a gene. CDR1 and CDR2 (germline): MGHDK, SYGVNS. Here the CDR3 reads CASMGQGAYNEQFF. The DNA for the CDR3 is TGTGCCAGCATGGGTCAGGGGGCATACAATGAGCAGTTCTTC.

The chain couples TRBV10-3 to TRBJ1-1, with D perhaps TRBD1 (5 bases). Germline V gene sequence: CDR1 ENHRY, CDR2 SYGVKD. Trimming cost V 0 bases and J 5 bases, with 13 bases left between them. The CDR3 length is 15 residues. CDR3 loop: CAISESRDAGTEAFF. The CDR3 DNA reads TGTGCCATCAGTGAGTCCAGGGATGCCGGGACTGAAGCTTTCTTT.

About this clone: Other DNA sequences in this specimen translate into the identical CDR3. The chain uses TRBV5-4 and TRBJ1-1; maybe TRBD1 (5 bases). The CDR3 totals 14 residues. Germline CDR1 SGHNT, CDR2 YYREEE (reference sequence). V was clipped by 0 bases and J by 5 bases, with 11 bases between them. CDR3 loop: CASSLDRGGTEAFF. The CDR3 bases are TGTGCCAGCAGCTTGGACCGGGGGGGGACTGAAGCTTTCTTT.

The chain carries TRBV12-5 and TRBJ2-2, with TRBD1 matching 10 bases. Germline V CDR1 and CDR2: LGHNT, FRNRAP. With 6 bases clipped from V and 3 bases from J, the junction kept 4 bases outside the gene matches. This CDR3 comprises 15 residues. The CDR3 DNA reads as TGTGCTAGTGGGAATGGACAGGGGGACACCGGGGAGCTGTTTTTT. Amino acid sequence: CASGNGQGDTGELFF.

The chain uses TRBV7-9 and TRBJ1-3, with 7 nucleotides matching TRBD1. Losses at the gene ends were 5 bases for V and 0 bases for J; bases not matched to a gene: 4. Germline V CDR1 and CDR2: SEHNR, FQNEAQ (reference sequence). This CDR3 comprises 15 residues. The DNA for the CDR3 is TGTGCCAGCAGCGCGGGACAGAGCTCTGGAAACACCATATATTTT. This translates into CASSAGQSSGNTIYF.

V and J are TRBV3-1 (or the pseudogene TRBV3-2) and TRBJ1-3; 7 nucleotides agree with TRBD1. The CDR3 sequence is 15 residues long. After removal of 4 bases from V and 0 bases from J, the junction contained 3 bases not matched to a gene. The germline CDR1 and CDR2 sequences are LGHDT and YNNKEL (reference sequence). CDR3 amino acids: CASSRQGPSGNTIYF. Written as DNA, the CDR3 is TGTGCCAGCAGCCGACAGGGTCCCTCTGGAAACACCATATATTTT.

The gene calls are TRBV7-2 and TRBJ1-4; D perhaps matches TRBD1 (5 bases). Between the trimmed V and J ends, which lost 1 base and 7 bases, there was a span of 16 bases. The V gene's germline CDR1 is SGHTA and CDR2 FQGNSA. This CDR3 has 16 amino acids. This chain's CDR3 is CASSLGLGGIGEKLFF. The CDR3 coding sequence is TGTGCCAGCAGCTTAGGGTTGGGGGGGATCGGTGAAAAACTGTTTTTT.

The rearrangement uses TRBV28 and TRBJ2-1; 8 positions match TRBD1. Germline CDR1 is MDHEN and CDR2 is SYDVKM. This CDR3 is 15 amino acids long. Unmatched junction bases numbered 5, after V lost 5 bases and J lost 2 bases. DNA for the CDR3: TGTGCCAGCAGTGTTTGGACAGGGACCTACAATGAGCAGTTCTTC. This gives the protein CASSVWTGTYNEQFF.

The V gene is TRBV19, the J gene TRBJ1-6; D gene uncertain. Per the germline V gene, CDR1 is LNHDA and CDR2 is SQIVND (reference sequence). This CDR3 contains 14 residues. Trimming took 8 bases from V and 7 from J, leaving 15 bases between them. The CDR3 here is CASSSQLRNSPLHF. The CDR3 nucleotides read TGTGCCAGTTCTTCCCAGCTCAGGAATTCACCCCTCCACTTT.

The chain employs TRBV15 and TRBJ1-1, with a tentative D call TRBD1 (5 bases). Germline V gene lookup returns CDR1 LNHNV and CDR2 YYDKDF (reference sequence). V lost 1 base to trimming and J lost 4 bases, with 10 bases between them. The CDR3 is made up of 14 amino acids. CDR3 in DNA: TGTGCCACCAGCAGAGGTCAGGGCGGCACTGAAGCTTTCTTT. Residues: CATSRGQGGTEAFF. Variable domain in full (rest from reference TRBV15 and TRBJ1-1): DAMVIQNPRYQVTQFGKPVTLSCSQTLNHNVMYWYQQKSSQAPKLLFHYYDKDFNNEADTPDNFQSRRPNTSFCFLDIRSPGLGDTAMYLCATSRGQGGTEAFFGQGTRLTVV.

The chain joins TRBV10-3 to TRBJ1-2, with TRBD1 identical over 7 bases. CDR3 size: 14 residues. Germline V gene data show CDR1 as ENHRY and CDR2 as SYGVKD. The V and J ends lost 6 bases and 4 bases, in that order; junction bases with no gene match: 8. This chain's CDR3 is CAIRLTGSPYGYTF. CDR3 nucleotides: TGTGCCATCAGATTGACAGGGTCCCCCTATGGCTACACCTTC.

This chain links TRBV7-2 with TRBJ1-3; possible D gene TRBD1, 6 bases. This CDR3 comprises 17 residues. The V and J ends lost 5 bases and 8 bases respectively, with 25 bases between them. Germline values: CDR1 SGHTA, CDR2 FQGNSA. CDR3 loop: CASSLPRGQPQGYTIYF. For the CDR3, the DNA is TGTGCCAGCAGCCTCCCGCGGGGGCAGCCCCAAGGATACACCATATATTTT.

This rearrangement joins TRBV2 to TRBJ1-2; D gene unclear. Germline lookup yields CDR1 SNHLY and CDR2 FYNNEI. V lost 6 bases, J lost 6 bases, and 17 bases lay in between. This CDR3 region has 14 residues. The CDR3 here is CASSRLGTLHGYTF. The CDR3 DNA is TGTGCCAGCAGCCGTCTCGGTACCCTCCATGGCTACACCTTC. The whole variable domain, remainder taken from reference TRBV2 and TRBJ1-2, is EPEVTQTPSHQVTQMGQEVILRCVPISNHLYFYWYRQILGQKVEFLVSFYNNEISEKSEIFDDQFSVERPDGSNFTLKIRSTKLEDSAMYFCASSRLGTLHGYTFGSGTRLTVV.

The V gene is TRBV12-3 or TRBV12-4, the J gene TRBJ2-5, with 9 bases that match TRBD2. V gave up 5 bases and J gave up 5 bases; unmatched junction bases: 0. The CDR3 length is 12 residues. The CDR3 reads CASSAGGETQYF. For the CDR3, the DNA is TGTGCCAGCAGTGCGGGGGGGGAGACCCAGTACTTC.

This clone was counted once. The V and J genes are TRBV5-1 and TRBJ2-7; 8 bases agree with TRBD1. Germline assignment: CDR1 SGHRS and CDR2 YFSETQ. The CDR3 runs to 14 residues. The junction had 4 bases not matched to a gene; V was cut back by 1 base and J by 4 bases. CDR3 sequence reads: CASSLQGQGYEQYF. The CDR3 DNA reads TGCGCCAGCAGCTTGCAAGGACAGGGTTACGAGCAGTACTTC.

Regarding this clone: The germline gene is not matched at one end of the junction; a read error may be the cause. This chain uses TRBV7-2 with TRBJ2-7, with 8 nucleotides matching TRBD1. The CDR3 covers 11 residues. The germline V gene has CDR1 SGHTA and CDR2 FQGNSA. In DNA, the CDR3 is TGTGCCAGCAGCCGGGACAGGTCGATGGACTTC. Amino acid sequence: CASSRDRSMDF. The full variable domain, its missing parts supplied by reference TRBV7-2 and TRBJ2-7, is GAGVSQSPSNKVTEKGKDVELRCDPISGHTALYWYRQSLGQGLEFLIYFQGNSAPDKSGLPSDRFSAERTGGSVSTLTIQRTQQEDSAVYLCASSRDRSMDFGPGTRLTVT.